This entry lists 9 T cell receptor beta chains sequenced from one sample in a study of blood T cells in healthy people across ages. Combining a sample-barcoded 5' primer with a J-beta primer mix, a second PCR ran for 7 to 11 cycles. Using its own MiXCR run on the 5' RACE reads, TCRdb lists one record per CDR3 protein. The sample consists of more than 650,000 distinct CDR3 sequences, approximately 22% of them appearing once. The sequenced material came from blood. These TCRs come from a man between 70 and 80 years old in good health.

V gene TRBV7-3 combines with J gene TRBJ1-1; D remains unclear. The CDR3 spans 14 residues. From germline, CDR1 is SGHTA and CDR2 FQGTGA. The ends were cut back, 2 bases at V and 1 base at J, with 8 bases in the middle. CDR3 sequence (DNA): TGTGCCAGCAGCTTATTGGCGGGGAACACTGAAGCTTTCTTT. Protein product: CASSLLAGNTEAFF.

In DNA, the CDR3 is TGTGCCAGCAGCCTCCTTGGACTAGCGGGGGGGCCAGGGGCAGATACGCAGTATTTT. It is translated as CASSLLGLAGGPGADTQYF. The chain recombines TRBV7-9 with TRBJ2-3, with 15 bases identical to TRBD2. The germline V gene encodes CDR1 SEHNR and CDR2 FQNEAQ (reference sequence). With 5 bases clipped from V and 4 bases from J, the junction kept 13 bases outside the gene matches. The CDR3 runs 19 residues.

This clonotype appeared a few times. The junction departs from germline at one end; a sequencing error may be responsible. The rearrangement uses TRBV28 and TRBJ2-6, with D perhaps TRBD1 or TRBD2 (5 bases each). The germline V gene encodes CDR1 MDHEN and CDR2 SYDVKM. The CDR3 loop spans 14 amino acids. The CDR3 DNA reads as TGTGCCAGCAGTCCGAGCACCGGGGCCAACATCCTGACTTTC. Amino acids: CASSPSTGANILTF.

The chain has TRBV12-3 or TRBV12-4 and TRBJ1-2, with D possibly matching TRBD1 (5 bases). The V end was cut by 5 bases, the J end by 4 bases, with 20 bases between. This CDR3 is 16 amino acids long. This CDR3 is CASSPVFWGSGYGYTF. The CDR3 region has the DNA TGTGCCAGCAGTCCAGTGTTTTGGGGGTCTGGCTATGGCTACACCTTC.

In this sample, this clonotype turned up a few times. The gene calls are TRBV12-3 or TRBV12-4 and TRBJ2-7; D remains ambiguous. Trimming removed 3 bases from V and 5 bases from J, with 14 bases in between. The CDR3 totals 14 residues. CDR3 nucleotides: TGTGCCAGCAGTTTCTACAAAAGTGCCGACGAGCAGTACTTC. Its translation is CASSFYKSADEQYF.

The rearrangement uses TRBV5-8 and TRBJ2-1; 13 bases align to TRBD2. Germline V gives CDR1 SGHTS, CDR2 YDEGEE. V dropped 1 base and J dropped 5; count of bases not matched to a gene: 6. This CDR3 is built from 17 residues. The CDR3 loop reads CASSLPMTSGGHNEQFF. The CDR3 bases are TGTGCCAGCAGCTTGCCAATGACTAGCGGGGGGCACAATGAGCAGTTCTTC. The full variable domain, its missing parts supplied by reference TRBV5-8 and TRBJ2-1, is EAGVTQSPTHLIKTRGQQATLRCSPISGHTSVYWYQQALGLGLQFLLWYDEGEERNRGNFPPRFSGRQFPNYSSELNVNALELEDSALYLCASSLPMTSGGHNEQFFGPGTRLTVL.

This clonotype showed up many times. The rearrangement joins TRBV5-8 to TRBJ2-1, with 11 bases fitting TRBD2. Germline V gives CDR1 SGHTS, CDR2 YDEGEE. The junction had 19 bases not matched to a gene; V was cut back by 1 base and J by 4 bases. The CDR3 is 21 residues long. CDR3 nucleotide sequence: TGTGCCAGCAGCTTGACATCGTTCTACGGGGGGACTAGCGGATTTTACAATGAGCAGTTCTTC. Its protein product is CASSLTSFYGGTSGFYNEQFF. Based on the CDR3 plus reference TRBV5-8 and TRBJ2-1, the full variable domain is EAGVTQSPTHLIKTRGQQATLRCSPISGHTSVYWYQQALGLGLQFLLWYDEGEERNRGNFPPRFSGRQFPNYSSELNVNALELEDSALYLCASSLTSFYGGTSGFYNEQFFGPGTRLTVL.

Here the CDR3 reads CASSSQLAGETQYF. CDR3 DNA sequence: TGTGCCAGCAGCTCCCAACTAGCCGGCGAGACCCAGTACTTC. This chain connects TRBV11-2 to TRBJ2-5; TRBD2 is a possible D gene (6 bases). The CDR3 consists of 14 residues. The germline CDR1 and CDR2 sequences are SGHAT and FQNNGV. Trimming pared 4 bases from V and 5 bases from J, leaving 14 bases between.

This clonotype came up many times. This chain joins TRBV7-6 and TRBJ2-7; 8 positions match TRBD2. V gave up 6 bases and J gave up 7 bases; unmatched junction bases: 20. The CDR3 loop spans 17 amino acids. The V gene's germline CDR1 is SGHVS and CDR2 FNYEAQ. The CDR3, as DNA: TGTGCCAGCAGTGCACCCGATGGACTAGCCGGAACTAGAGAGCAGTACTTC. The encoded protein is CASSAPDGLAGTREQYF.